The rows below give T cell receptor beta chains drawn from one sample of a study of T cells in Graves' hyperthyroidism and ophthalmopathy. Each CDR3 protein is one row after TCRdb ran MiXCR on the multiplex PCR reads. The sample consists of roughly 700,000 distinct CDR3 sequences, approximately 15% of them appearing once. Sequenced sample: blood. All receptors come from a man aged 45-65 years with Graves' hyperthyroidism. Both conserved end residues are part of each CDR3. The order of the fields is J gene, D gene, clone size, V gene, CDR3 protein, CDR3 DNA. A D gene is named only where the DNA matches it firmly. Size is omitted from some rows. Given values are once, few, many or a class for expanded clones.

TRBJ2-7	NA	few	TRBV4-3	CASSQDSTGGVHEQYF	TGCGCCAGCAGCCAAGATAGCACAGGGGGGGTACACGAGCAGTACTTC
TRBJ2-3	TRBD2	NA	TRBV5-1	CASRFSGLQSTDTQYF	TGCGCCAGCAGGTTTAGCGGGCTGCAATCCACAGATACGCAGTATTTT
TRBJ2-1	NA	few	TRBV28	CASSRTGGEFF	TGTGCCAGCAGCCGGACAGGCGGGGAGTTCTTC
TRBJ2-1	NA	NA	TRBV6-2/TRBV6-3	CASSYSTRGNEQFF	TGTGCCAGCAGTTACTCGACGAGGGGCAATGAGCAGTTCTTC
TRBJ1-2	TRBD1	many	TRBV19	CASSTRQFYRGTNYGYTF	TGTGCCAGTAGTACTCGTCAATTCTACAGGGGGACTAACTATGGCTACACCTTC
TRBJ2-7	NA	NA	TRBV11-2	CASSLGLWSGQYF	TGTGCCAGCAGCTTAGGCCTATGGAGCGGGCAGTACTTC
TRBJ1-1	NA	NA	TRBV25-1	CASSETSRAFF	TGTGCCAGCAGTGAAACCTCGAGGGCTTTCTTT
TRBJ1-4	NA	NA	TRBV3-1	CASSQGGPFNEKLFF	TGTGCCAGCAGCCAAGGTGGCCCCTTTAATGAAAAACTGTTTTTT
TRBJ2-1	NA	many	TRBV12-3/TRBV12-4	CASSLSGGIYNEQFF	TGTGCCAGCAGTTTAAGTGGTGGGATATACAATGAGCAGTTCTTC
TRBJ2-2	NA	NA	TRBV7-6	CASSTTELNTGELFF	TGTGCCAGCAGCACGACAGAATTGAACACCGGGGAGCTGTTTTTT
TRBJ2-2	NA	few	TRBV28	CASRRPGTMNTGELFF	TGTGCCAGCAGGCGTCCCGGGACAATGAACACCGGGGAGCTGTTTTTT
TRBJ2-4	TRBD2	once	TRBV11-2	CASSPNPAGLAAAKNIQYF	TGTGCCAGCAGCCCCAACCCGGCCGGACTAGCGGCTGCCAAAAACATTCAGTACTTC
TRBJ1-3	NA	few	TRBV27	CASSSIGGNTIYF	TGTGCCAGCAGTTCGATAGGAGGAAACACCATATATTTT
TRBJ2-1	NA	few	TRBV27	CASSPDWAAHNEQFF	TGTGCCAGCAGTCCCGATTGGGCAGCACACAATGAGCAGTTCTTC
TRBJ1-4	TRBD1	many	TRBV12-3/TRBV12-4	CASSLVSPTGDTEKLFF	TGTGCCAGCAGTTTAGTGTCCCCGACAGGGGATACGGAAAAACTGTTTTTT
TRBJ2-7	TRBD1	few	TRBV25-1	CASSGTGAGEQYF	TGTGCCAGCAGCGGGACAGGGGCTGGCGAGCAGTACTTC
TRBJ2-1	TRBD1	NA	TRBV7-8	CASSLRDRGNEQFF	TGTGCCAGCAGCTTAAGGGACAGGGGCAATGAGCAGTTCTTC
TRBJ2-7	TRBD1	many	TRBV11-2	CASSLARGQYEQYF	TGTGCCAGCAGCTTAGCCAGGGGACAGTACGAGCAGTACTTC
TRBJ1-1	TRBD1	NA	TRBV29-1	CSAWTGNTEAFF	TGCAGCGCCTGGACAGGGAACACTGAAGCTTTCTTT
TRBJ2-7	NA	NA	TRBV20-1	CSAPGPRYEQYF	TGCAGTGCTCCCGGGCCCCGTTACGAGCAGTACTTC
TRBJ2-3	NA	NA	TRBV9	CASSVDLGGPNTDTQYF	TGTGCCAGCAGCGTTGACCTAGGCGGACCCAACACAGATACGCAGTATTTT
TRBJ1-2	TRBD1	NA	TRBV30	CAWSGGTGEPYGYTF	TGTGCCTGGAGCGGGGGGACAGGGGAACCCTATGGCTACACCTTC
TRBJ2-2	TRBD2	few	TRBV6-1	CASTPGLPGELFF	TGTGCCAGCACCCCGGGACTACCCGGGGAGCTGTTTTTT
TRBJ2-7	TRBD2	many	TRBV5-1	CASSLPSGTSYEQYF	TGCGCCAGCAGCTTGCCTAGCGGTACATCCTACGAGCAGTACTTC
TRBJ2-1	NA	NA	TRBV27	CASAHRGRLDNEQFF	TGTGCCAGCGCTCACCGGGGCAGGTTGGACAATGAGCAGTTCTTC
TRBJ1-1	NA	many	TRBV19	CASSIVTGFTEAFF	TGTGCCAGTAGTATAGTAACAGGCTTCACTGAAGCTTTCTTT
TRBJ2-7	TRBD2	NA	TRBV6-2/TRBV6-3	CASSGKKGGGLAGSYEQYF	TGTGCCAGCAGTGGAAAAAAGGGGGGCGGACTAGCGGGGAGCTACGAGCAGTACTTC
TRBJ1-1	NA	NA	TRBV20-1	CSARSGDLWGIEDTEAFF	TGCAGTGCTAGATCTGGGGACCTTTGGGGGATTGAAGACACTGAAGCTTTCTTT
TRBJ2-3	TRBD2	NA	TRBV4-3	CASSQEQRGRDTQYF	TGCGCCAGCAGCCAAGAGCAGCGGGGGAGAGATACGCAGTATTTT
TRBJ2-1	TRBD2	NA	TRBV29-1	CSGRSGEGNEQFF	TGCAGCGGCCGTAGCGGGGAGGGGAATGAGCAGTTCTTC
TRBJ2-5	TRBD2	NA	TRBV20-1	CSANEGLAVQETQYF	TGCAGTGCTAACGAGGGACTAGCCGTCCAAGAGACCCAGTACTTC
TRBJ2-1	TRBD2	many	TRBV12-3/TRBV12-4	CASRSSIAGDRWIHNEQFF	TGTGCCAGCAGATCTTCTATAGCGGGAGACCGGTGGATCCACAATGAGCAGTTCTTC
TRBJ2-1	TRBD2	NA	TRBV20-1	CSARDRRLAPYNEQFF	TGCAGTGCTAGAGATCGAAGACTAGCCCCCTACAATGAGCAGTTCTTC
TRBJ1-5	TRBD1	NA	TRBV3-1	CASSQGTGESNQPQHF	TGTGCCAGCAGCCAAGGAACAGGGGAAAGCAATCAGCCCCAGCATTTT
TRBJ2-7	TRBD2	many	TRBV29-1	CSVAGTSGSDEQYF	TGCAGCGTTGCAGGTACTAGCGGGTCGGACGAGCAGTACTTC
TRBJ2-5	TRBD1	many	TRBV27	CASRDRVGETQYF	TGTGCCAGCAGAGACAGGGTCGGAGAGACCCAGTACTTC
TRBJ1-6	TRBD1	NA	TRBV6-1	CASSERRGQGGRPLSPLHF	TGTGCCAGCAGTGAAAGAAGGGGACAGGGCGGCAGGCCCCTTTCACCCCTCCACTTT
TRBJ2-7	TRBD2	NA	TRBV4-2	CASSQDLAGDVYEQYF	TGTGCCAGCAGCCAAGATCTAGCGGGAGACGTCTACGAGCAGTACTTC
TRBJ1-2	TRBD1	many	TRBV5-1	CASSTRTGGAEGYTF	TGCGCCAGCAGCACAAGAACAGGGGGCGCAGAGGGCTACACCTTC